A selection of T cell receptor beta chains follows, all from one sample in a study of T cells in Graves' hyperthyroidism and ophthalmopathy. TCRdb re-called the multiplex PCR reads through MiXCR, storing one row per CDR3 protein. The sample consists of under 450,000 distinct CDR3 sequences, about 13% of them appearing once. The sequencing sample was made of blood. The receptors were sampled from a young man with Graves' hyperthyroidism that later progressed to Graves' ophthalmopathy. Each CDR3 is given with its conserved first and last residue. Fields, in order: V gene, J gene, D gene, CDR3 protein. A D gene is named only where the DNA matches it firmly.

V gene: TRBV20-1
J gene: TRBJ2-7
D gene: -
CDR3 protein: CSARGPAHEQYF

V gene: TRBV5-6
J gene: TRBJ1-1
D gene: -
CDR3 protein: CASSTPRWRSKNTEAFF

V gene: TRBV7-2
J gene: TRBJ2-1
D gene: TRBD2
CDR3 protein: CASSLDGTSGRYNEQFF

V gene: TRBV13
J gene: TRBJ1-2
D gene: TRBD1
CDR3 protein: CASSLGQGGYTF

V gene: TRBV4-1
J gene: TRBJ2-7
D gene: TRBD1
CDR3 protein: CASSQPGQGLEQYF

V gene: TRBV19
J gene: TRBJ2-7
D gene: TRBD1
CDR3 protein: CASSMDRDYEQYF

V gene: TRBV5-1
J gene: TRBJ2-6
D gene: -
CDR3 protein: CASSPFQRSGANVLTF

V gene: TRBV18
J gene: TRBJ2-7
D gene: TRBD2
CDR3 protein: CASSPGLDYEQYF

V gene: TRBV6-5
J gene: TRBJ2-2
D gene: -
CDR3 protein: CASSYRGGNTGELFF

V gene: TRBV28
J gene: TRBJ1-2
D gene: -
CDR3 protein: CASSLWDDRIGYTF

V gene: TRBV27
J gene: TRBJ2-2
D gene: TRBD2
CDR3 protein: CASSLLWRGGYSGELFF

V gene: TRBV5-1
J gene: TRBJ2-1
D gene: TRBD2
CDR3 protein: CASRLGTSGGNEQFF

V gene: TRBV10-3
J gene: TRBJ2-3
D gene: TRBD2
CDR3 protein: CAISDRLAADTQYF

V gene: TRBV7-8
J gene: TRBJ2-7
D gene: -
CDR3 protein: CASSFDSAEQYF

V gene: TRBV7-7
J gene: TRBJ1-1
D gene: -
CDR3 protein: CASSFSKDTEAFF

V gene: TRBV28
J gene: TRBJ1-2
D gene: -
CDR3 protein: CASSLGRGQTPNYGYTF

V gene: TRBV11-3
J gene: TRBJ2-3
D gene: -
CDR3 protein: CASSLGTASTQYF

V gene: TRBV5-1
J gene: TRBJ1-4
D gene: -
CDR3 protein: CASKSGQPNEKLFF

V gene: TRBV7-9
J gene: TRBJ1-2
D gene: -
CDR3 protein: CASSFKRKGYTF

V gene: TRBV12-3/TRBV12-4
J gene: TRBJ2-7
D gene: -
CDR3 protein: CASRSEGNEQYF

V gene: TRBV27
J gene: TRBJ1-5
D gene: -
CDR3 protein: CASSLPAGTANGNNQPQHF

V gene: TRBV7-9
J gene: TRBJ1-6
D gene: TRBD1
CDR3 protein: CASDRGTYNSPLHF

V gene: TRBV10-3
J gene: TRBJ2-1
D gene: -
CDR3 protein: CAISESGRLNEQFF

V gene: TRBV28
J gene: TRBJ1-5
D gene: -
CDR3 protein: CAIGRGVDLRNQPQHF

V gene: TRBV12-3/TRBV12-4
J gene: TRBJ2-4
D gene: -
CDR3 protein: CASSPSFGIQYF

V gene: TRBV30
J gene: TRBJ2-7
D gene: TRBD1
CDR3 protein: CAWDRDRPDEQYF

V gene: TRBV6-1
J gene: TRBJ1-2
D gene: -
CDR3 protein: CASSDNEYGYTF

V gene: TRBV20-1
J gene: TRBJ2-2
D gene: TRBD1
CDR3 protein: CSAPRHQGVNTGELFF

V gene: TRBV18
J gene: TRBJ1-3
D gene: -
CDR3 protein: CASSPPWGAASGNTIYF

V gene: TRBV6-1
J gene: TRBJ2-3
D gene: TRBD1
CDR3 protein: CASSELTGGFTDTQYF

V gene: TRBV19
J gene: TRBJ1-1
D gene: -
CDR3 protein: CASQEDSMNTEAFF

V gene: TRBV20-1
J gene: TRBJ1-1
D gene: -
CDR3 protein: CSARVPVGDTEAFF

V gene: TRBV5-1
J gene: TRBJ1-3
D gene: TRBD1
CDR3 protein: CASSYQGGGSGNTIYF

V gene: TRBV4-1
J gene: TRBJ2-2
D gene: TRBD1
CDR3 protein: CASSQHAHRDRDLTGELFF

V gene: TRBV30
J gene: TRBJ1-2
D gene: TRBD1
CDR3 protein: CAYRAGTGGFQDTF

V gene: TRBV19
J gene: TRBJ2-3
D gene: -
CDR3 protein: CASSPRTALGDTQYF

V gene: TRBV5-1
J gene: TRBJ2-5
D gene: TRBD1
CDR3 protein: CASSVTGDSETQYF

V gene: TRBV28
J gene: TRBJ1-5
D gene: -
CDR3 protein: CASRPGLNQPQHF

V gene: TRBV12-3/TRBV12-4
J gene: TRBJ1-1
D gene: -
CDR3 protein: CASSFREINTEAFF

V gene: TRBV5-5
J gene: TRBJ2-1
D gene: TRBD1
CDR3 protein: CASSLEGATYNEQFF

V gene: TRBV7-9
J gene: TRBJ1-4
D gene: -
CDR3 protein: CASSDPGTVNEKLFF

V gene: TRBV4-1
J gene: TRBJ1-1
D gene: -
CDR3 protein: CASSQERDKTNTEAFF

V gene: TRBV5-1
J gene: TRBJ2-7
D gene: TRBD1
CDR3 protein: CASRGTGKDEQYF

V gene: TRBV7-8
J gene: TRBJ1-1
D gene: TRBD1
CDR3 protein: CASSARTRTGNTEAFF

V gene: TRBV5-1
J gene: TRBJ2-1
D gene: -
CDR3 protein: CASSTGLGNEQFF

V gene: TRBV7-9
J gene: TRBJ2-7
D gene: -
CDR3 protein: CASSSLWGGRYEQYF

V gene: TRBV28
J gene: TRBJ1-1
D gene: -
CDR3 protein: CASSNRGKTHTEAFF

V gene: TRBV7-8
J gene: TRBJ2-1
D gene: TRBD1
CDR3 protein: CASSSDRGLAMYNEQFF

V gene: TRBV30
J gene: TRBJ2-2
D gene: -
CDR3 protein: CAWSGGVRTGELFF

V gene: TRBV24-1
J gene: TRBJ2-1
D gene: TRBD2
CDR3 protein: CATSDKSGGAWNEQFF